Following are 7 T cell receptor beta chains from one sample sequenced in a study of identical twins. TCRdb redid the calling of the 5' RACE reads with MiXCR, one entry per CDR3 protein. The sample carries 200,000 to 300,000 distinct CDR3 sequences, approximately 7.8% recorded once. This sample was shared with a second study, whose subject was yellow fever vaccine responses in identical twins.

Material for sequencing was CD8+ T cells sorted from blood. These TCRs come from a woman under 30 in good health.

This clonotype was detected ten times or more. This sequence joins TRBV15 and TRBJ2-7; the match to TRBD2 covers 9 bases. Germline V lookup: CDR1 LNHNV, CDR2 YYDKDF (reference sequence). CDR3 length equals 15 residues. J was trimmed by 2 bases and V by 1 base; bases with no gene match: 3. DNA for the CDR3: TGTGCCACCAGCAGAGGGGTAGCGGGAGCCTACGAGCAGTACTTC. Amino acid sequence: CATSRGVAGAYEQYF.

Ten or more counts support this clonotype. V usage is TRBV13 and J usage is TRBJ2-2; a weak D match, TRBD1 (5 bases). CDR1 is PRHDT, CDR2 FYEKMQ, per germline (reference sequence). This CDR3 comprises 22 residues. V was pared by 5 bases and J by 3 bases, with 34 bases between. The CDR3 here is CASSPRSNAGFVTAMDTGELFF. For the CDR3, the DNA is TGTGCCAGCAGCCCAAGGTCCAACGCAGGGTTTGTAACCGCGATGGACACCGGGGAGCTGTTTTTT. Filled out from reference TRBV13 and TRBJ2-2, the complete variable domain reads AAGVIQSPRHLIKEKRETATLKCYPIPRHDTVYWYQQGPGQDPQFLISFYEKMQSDKGSIPDRFSAQQFSDYHSELNMSSLELGDSALYFCASSPRSNAGFVTAMDTGELFFGEGSRLTVL.

This clonotype was observed at least ten times. The chain employs TRBV12-3 or TRBV12-4 and TRBJ1-1; 7 bases are shared with TRBD1. V dropped 7 bases and J dropped 1; count of bases not matched to a gene: 6. The CDR3 spans 14 residues. The CDR3 DNA reads TGTGCCAGCACCCCGGGGACAGCGAACACTGAAGCTTTCTTT. Encoded protein: CASTPGTANTEAFF.

This clonotype appeared many times. The V call is TRBV11-1, the J call TRBJ2-3; 7 positions agree with TRBD2. Germline V gene lookup returns CDR1 SGHAT and CDR2 FQDESV (reference sequence). The CDR3 loop spans 15 amino acids. After removal of 1 base from V and 3 bases from J, the junction contained 4 bases not matched to a gene. The CDR3 coding sequence is TGTGCCAGCAGCTTAGGGGCTAGCGGAACAGATACGCAGTATTTT. Translating it yields CASSLGASGTDTQYF.

This clonotype appeared a few times. The chain uses TRBV7-9 and TRBJ2-1; the match to TRBD2 covers 13 bases. V dropped 1 base and J dropped 7; count of bases not matched to a gene: 4. The germline V gene encodes CDR1 SEHNR and CDR2 FQNEAQ (reference sequence). CDR3 length equals 16 residues. CDR3 DNA sequence: TGTGCCAGCAGCTTAGTCGGGACTAGCGGGAAGAATGAGCAGTTCTTC. It specifies CASSLVGTSGKNEQFF.

This clonotype was recorded a few times. This chain links TRBV6-1 with TRBJ2-7; D is undetermined. Trimming cost V 1 base and J 1 base, with 20 bases left between them. The CDR3 runs to 18 residues. Per the germline V gene, CDR1 is MNHNS and CDR2 is SASEGT. The CDR3 protein is CASSEDPVVVLLSYEQYV. The CDR3, as DNA: TGTGCCAGCAGTGAAGATCCCGTGGTGGTCCTTTTATCCTACGAGCAGTACGTC.

V gene TRBV3-1 combines with J gene TRBJ1-1, with D possibly TRBD1 on 6 matching bases. This CDR3 comprises 15 residues. Germline V gene lookup returns CDR1 LGHDT and CDR2 YNNKEL (reference sequence). V lost 4 bases to trimming and J lost 5 bases, with 17 bases between them. The DNA of the CDR3 is TGTGCCAGCAGCCCCTTGTGGGGGCTGGAGACTGAAGCTTTCTTT. Protein: CASSPLWGLETEAFF.